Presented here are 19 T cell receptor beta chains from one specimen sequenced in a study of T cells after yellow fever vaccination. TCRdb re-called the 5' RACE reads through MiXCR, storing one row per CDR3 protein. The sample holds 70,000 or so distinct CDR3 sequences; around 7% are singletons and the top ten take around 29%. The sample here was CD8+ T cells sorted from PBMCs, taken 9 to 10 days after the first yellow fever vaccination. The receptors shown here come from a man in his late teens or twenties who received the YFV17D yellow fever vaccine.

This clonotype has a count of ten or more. The CDR3 region is CASSQFPGTQETQYF. The CDR3, as DNA: TGCGCCAGCAGCCAGTTTCCAGGAACCCAAGAGACCCAGTACTTC. This rearrangement joins TRBV4-1 to TRBJ2-5; D is undetermined. This CDR3 spans 15 amino acids. V was clipped by 3 bases and J by 1 base, with 12 bases between them. Per the germline V gene, CDR1 is MGHRA and CDR2 is YSYEKL.

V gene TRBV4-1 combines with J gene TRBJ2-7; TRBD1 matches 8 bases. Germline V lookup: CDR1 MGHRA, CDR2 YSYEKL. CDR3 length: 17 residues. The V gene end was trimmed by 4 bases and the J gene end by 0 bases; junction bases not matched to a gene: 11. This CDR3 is CASSPTGVPTSSYEQYF. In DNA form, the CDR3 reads TGCGCCAGCAGCCCGACAGGGGTACCTACCAGCTCCTACGAGCAGTACTTC.

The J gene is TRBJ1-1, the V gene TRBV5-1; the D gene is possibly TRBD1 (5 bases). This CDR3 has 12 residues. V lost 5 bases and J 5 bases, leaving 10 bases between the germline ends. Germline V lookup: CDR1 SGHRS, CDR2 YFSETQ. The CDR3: CASSNGGTEAFF. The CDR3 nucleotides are TGCGCCAGCAGTAACGGGGGAACTGAAGCTTTCTTT. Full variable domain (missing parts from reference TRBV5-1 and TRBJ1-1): KAGVTQTPRYLIKTRGQQVTLSCSPISGHRSVSWYQQTPGQGLQFLFEYFSETQRNKGNFPGRFSGRQFSNSRSEMNVSTLELGDSALYLCASSNGGTEAFFGQGTRLTVV.

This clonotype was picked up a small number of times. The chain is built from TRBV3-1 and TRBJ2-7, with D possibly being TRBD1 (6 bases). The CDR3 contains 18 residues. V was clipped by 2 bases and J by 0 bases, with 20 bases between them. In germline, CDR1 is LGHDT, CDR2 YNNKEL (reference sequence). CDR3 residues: CASSQNPKRTASSYEQYF. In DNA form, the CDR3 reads TGTGCCAGCAGCCAAAACCCCAAAAGGACAGCCAGCTCCTACGAGCAGTACTTC.

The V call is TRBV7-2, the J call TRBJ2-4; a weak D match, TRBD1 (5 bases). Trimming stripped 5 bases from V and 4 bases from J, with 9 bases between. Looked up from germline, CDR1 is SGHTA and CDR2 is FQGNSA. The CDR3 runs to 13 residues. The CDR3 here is CASSPTEKNIQYF. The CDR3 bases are TGTGCCAGCAGCCCGACAGAGAAAAACATTCAGTACTTC.

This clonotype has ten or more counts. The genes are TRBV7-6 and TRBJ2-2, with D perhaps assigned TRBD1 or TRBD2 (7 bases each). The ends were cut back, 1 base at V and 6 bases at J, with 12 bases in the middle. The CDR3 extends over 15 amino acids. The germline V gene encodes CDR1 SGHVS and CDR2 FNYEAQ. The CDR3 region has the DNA TGTGCCAGCAGCTTAGTAGCAGGGGGGGCCGGGGAGCTGTTTTTT. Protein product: CASSLVAGGAGELFF.

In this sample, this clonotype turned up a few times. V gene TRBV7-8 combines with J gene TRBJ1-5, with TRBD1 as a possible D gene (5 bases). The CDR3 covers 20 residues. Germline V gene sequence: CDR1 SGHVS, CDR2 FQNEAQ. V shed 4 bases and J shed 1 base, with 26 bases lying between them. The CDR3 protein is CASSSGRVFRGTTSNQPQHF. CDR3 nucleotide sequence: TGTGCCAGCAGCTCCGGTCGGGTTTTTAGAGGGACCACAAGCAATCAGCCCCAGCATTTT.

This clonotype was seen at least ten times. In DNA form, the CDR3 reads TGTGCCAGCAGCTCGGGACAGTTCGCCACAGATACGCAGTATTTT. Protein product: CASSSGQFATDTQYF. The chain links TRBV6-1 to TRBJ2-3, with 7 bases matching TRBD1. V was clipped by 6 bases and J by 2 bases; unmatched bases: 8. Germline V gene data show CDR1 as MNHNS and CDR2 as SASEGT. The CDR3 has 15 amino acids.

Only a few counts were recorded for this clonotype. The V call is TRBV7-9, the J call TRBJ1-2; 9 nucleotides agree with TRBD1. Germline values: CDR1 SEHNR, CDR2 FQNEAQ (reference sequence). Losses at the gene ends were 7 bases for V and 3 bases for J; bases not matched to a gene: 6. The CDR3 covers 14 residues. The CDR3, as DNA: TGTGCCAGCAACCCGGGACAGGGTGACTATGGCTACACCTTC. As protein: CASNPGQGDYGYTF.

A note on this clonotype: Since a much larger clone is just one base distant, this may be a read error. The DNA for the CDR3 is TGTGCCAGCAGCCCTATTCGTTTAGGGTTTATTGACACCGGGGAGCTGTTTTTT. Translated, it gives CASSPIRLGFIDTGELFF. The V gene is TRBV11-1, the J gene TRBJ2-2; D is unclear. Per germline, CDR1 SGHAT and CDR2 FQDESV (reference sequence). CDR3 length: 18 residues. V was clipped by 5 bases and J by 3 bases, with 22 bases between them.

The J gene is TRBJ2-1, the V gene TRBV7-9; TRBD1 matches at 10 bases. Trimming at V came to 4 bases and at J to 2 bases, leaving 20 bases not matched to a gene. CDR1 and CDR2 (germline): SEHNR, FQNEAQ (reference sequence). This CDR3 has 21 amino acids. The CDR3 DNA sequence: TGTGCCAGCAGCTCCACTTGGATGGGGACAGGGGAGAAGTGGCCCTACAATGAGCAGTTCTTC. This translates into CASSSTWMGTGEKWPYNEQFF.

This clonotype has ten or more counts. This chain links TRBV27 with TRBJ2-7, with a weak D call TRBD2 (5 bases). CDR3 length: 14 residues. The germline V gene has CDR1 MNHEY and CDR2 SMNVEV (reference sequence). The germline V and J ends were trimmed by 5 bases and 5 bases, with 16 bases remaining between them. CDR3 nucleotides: TGTGCCAGCAGTCCGGCTAGCTCTGACCACGAGCAGTACTTC. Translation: CASSPASSDHEQYF.

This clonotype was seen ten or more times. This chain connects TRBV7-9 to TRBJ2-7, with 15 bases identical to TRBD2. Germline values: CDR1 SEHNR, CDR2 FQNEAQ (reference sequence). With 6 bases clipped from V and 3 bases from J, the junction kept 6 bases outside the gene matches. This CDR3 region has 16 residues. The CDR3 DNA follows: TGTGCCAGCAGTTCGGGACTAGCGGGGGGATTCTACGAGCAGTACTTC. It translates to CASSSGLAGGFYEQYF.

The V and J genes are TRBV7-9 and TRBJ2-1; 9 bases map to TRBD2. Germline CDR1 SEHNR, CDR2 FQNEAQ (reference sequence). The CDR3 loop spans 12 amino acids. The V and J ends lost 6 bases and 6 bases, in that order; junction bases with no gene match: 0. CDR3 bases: TGTGCCAGCAGAGCGGGGGGCAATGAGCAGTTCTTC. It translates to CASRAGGNEQFF.

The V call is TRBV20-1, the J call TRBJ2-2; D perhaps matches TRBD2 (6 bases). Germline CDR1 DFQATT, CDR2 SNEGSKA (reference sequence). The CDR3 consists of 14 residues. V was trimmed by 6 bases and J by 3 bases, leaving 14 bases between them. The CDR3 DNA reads TGCAGTGCCTACCGGGACTCTGACACCGGGGAGCTGTTTTTT. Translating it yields CSAYRDSDTGELFF.

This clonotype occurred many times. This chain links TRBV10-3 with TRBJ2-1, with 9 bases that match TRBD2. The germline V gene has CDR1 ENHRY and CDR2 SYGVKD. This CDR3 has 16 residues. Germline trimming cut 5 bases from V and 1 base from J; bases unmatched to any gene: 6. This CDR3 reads CAISTSAGGSYNEQFF. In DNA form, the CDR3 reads TGTGCCATCAGTACCTCGGCGGGGGGGTCCTACAATGAGCAGTTCTTC.

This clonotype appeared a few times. CDR3 in amino acids: CASSHSAQGPNQPQHF. The DNA for the CDR3 is TGTGCCAGCAGTCACTCGGCGCAGGGCCCCAATCAGCCCCAGCATTTT. The chain employs TRBV12-3 or TRBV12-4 and TRBJ1-5; tentative D call: TRBD1 (5 bases). Trimming pared 5 bases from V and 3 bases from J, leaving 17 bases between. The CDR3 covers 16 residues.

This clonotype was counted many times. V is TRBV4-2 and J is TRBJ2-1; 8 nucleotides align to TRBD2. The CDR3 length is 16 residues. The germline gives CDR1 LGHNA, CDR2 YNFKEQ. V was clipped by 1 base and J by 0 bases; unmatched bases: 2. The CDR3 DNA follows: TGTGCCAGCAGCCAAGGCAGCGGGGGCTCCTACAATGAGCAGTTCTTC. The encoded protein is CASSQGSGGSYNEQFF.

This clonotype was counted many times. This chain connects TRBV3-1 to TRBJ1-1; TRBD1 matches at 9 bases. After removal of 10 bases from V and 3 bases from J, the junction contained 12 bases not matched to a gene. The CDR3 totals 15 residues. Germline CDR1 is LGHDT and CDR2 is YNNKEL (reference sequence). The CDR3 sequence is CATAGDRAGYTEAFF. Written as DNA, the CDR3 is TGTGCCACAGCAGGGGACAGGGCCGGCTACACTGAAGCTTTCTTT.